The 10 T cell receptor beta chains given below trace back to one sample, sequenced in a study of shared clonotypes between healthy human individuals. Method: immunoSEQ multiplex PCR; TCRdb's copy keeps in-frame clones and lacks some. The sample holds 1.5 million to 1.9 million clones; 98% are singletons and the top ten take roughly 0.45%. Sequences were obtained from naive CD4+ T cells sorted from blood. As for subset: CD45RA+ positively selected. The receptors originated from a man aged 25 to 40 in good health.

Here the CDR3 reads CASSVLSGSPTGELFF. CDR3 nucleotides: TGTGCCAGCAGCGTATTAAGCGGGAGCCCCACCGGGGAGCTGTTTTTT. V and J are TRBV9 and TRBJ2-2, with 8 nucleotides matching TRBD2. Germline-derived CDR1 and CDR2 are SGDLS and YYNGEE. With 1 base clipped from V and 4 bases from J, the junction kept 6 bases outside the gene matches. The CDR3 is made up of 16 amino acids.

Comment on this clone: The junction shows a germline mismatch at one end, possibly a read error. The rearrangement links TRBV7-7 to TRBJ2-2; either TRBD1 or TRBD2 may fit D (5 bases each). The CDR3 has 16 residues. Germline values: CDR1 SSHAT, CDR2 FNYEAQ (reference sequence). CDR3 amino acids: CASSSSGTHRTGELFF. In DNA, the CDR3 is TGTGCTAGCAGCTCCTCGGGGACCCACCGCACCGGGGAGCTGTTTTTT.

The rearrangement uses TRBV12-5 and TRBJ2-3; D is perhaps TRBD1 (5 bases). Trimming removed 5 bases from V and 5 bases from J, with 14 bases in between. Per germline, CDR1 LGHNT and CDR2 FRNRAP. This CDR3 has 14 amino acids. CDR3 protein: CASGLGAAVDTQYF. CDR3 bases: TGTGCTAGTGGTCTAGGGGCGGCCGTAGATACGCAGTATTTT.

Details on this clone: At the DNA level, this CDR3 is encoded by other sequences in the same sample as well. This rearrangement joins TRBV5-4 to TRBJ2-7; tentative D call: TRBD2 (6 bases). Trimming took 0 bases from V and 4 from J, leaving 14 bases between them. From germline, CDR1 is SGHNT and CDR2 YYREEE (reference sequence). This CDR3 comprises 15 residues. The CDR3 here is CASSLDGGTGYEQYF. DNA of the CDR3: TGTGCCAGCAGCTTGGACGGGGGAACCGGTTACGAGCAGTACTTC.

The chain carries TRBV7-9 and TRBJ2-1; TRBD2 aligns across 9 bases. The germline CDR1 and CDR2 sequences are SEHNR and FQNEAQ (reference sequence). This CDR3 region has 18 residues. Trimming removed 5 bases from V and 2 bases from J; junction bases left unmatched: 13. The CDR3 nucleotides are TGTGCCAGCAGCCCCAAGTCCCGGGGCGGGAGGGCCTACAATGAGCAGTTCTTC. Translating gives CASSPKSRGGRAYNEQFF.

The chain recombines TRBV29-1 with TRBJ2-3, with 10 bases fitting TRBD1. Trimming took 4 bases from V and 6 from J; bases not matched to a gene: 10. This CDR3 contains 15 residues. Germline V lookup: CDR1 SQVTM, CDR2 ANQGSEA. The CDR3 reads CSVGGTGAQEDTQYF. CDR3 DNA sequence: TGCAGCGTTGGTGGGACAGGGGCCCAGGAGGATACGCAGTATTTT.

The chain couples TRBV2 to TRBJ2-1; TRBD1 aligns across 10 bases. The CDR3 consists of 16 residues. CDR1 is SNHLY and CDR2 is FYNNEI in the germline V gene. J lost 0 bases, V lost 4 bases, and 3 bases had no gene match. The CDR3 protein is CASSGQGAISYNEQFF. DNA for the CDR3: TGTGCCAGCAGTGGACAGGGGGCGATCTCCTACAATGAGCAGTTCTTC.

The J gene is TRBJ2-7, the V gene TRBV5-1, with 9 nucleotides matching TRBD1. The length of the CDR3 is 14 residues. J was trimmed by 6 bases and V by 2 bases; bases with no gene match: 6. Per germline, CDR1 SGHRS and CDR2 YFSETQ. CDR3 residues: CASSLGDRVGEQYF. The CDR3 bases are TGCGCCAGCAGCTTAGGGGACAGGGTAGGCGAGCAGTACTTC.

Details on this clone: This specimen includes other DNA sequences encoding the same CDR3. CDR3 region: CASSGTANYGYTF. CDR3 nucleotides: TGTGCCAGCAGTGGGACAGCTAACTATGGCTACACCTTC. V usage is TRBV2 and J usage is TRBJ1-2; TRBD1 might be the D (6 bases). The V end was cut by 4 bases, the J end by 0 bases, with 6 bases between. Germline V CDR1 and CDR2: SNHLY, FYNNEI. CDR3 length: 13 residues.

V and J are TRBV18 and TRBJ2-6; 7 nucleotides line up with TRBD2. Germline CDR1 and CDR2: KGHSH and LQKENI. The trim removed 2 bases at V and 2 bases at J, leaving 9 bases unmatched. This CDR3 is 18 amino acids long. In nucleotides, the CDR3 is TGTGCCAGCTCACCATTCGGGCAGGGAGGGACTGGGGCCAACGTCCTGACTTTC. It translates to CASSPFGQGGTGANVLTF.